This TCR beta chain was profiled in a study of human T cells and chemical hapten exposure. Each CDR3 protein gets one entry after TCRdb re-called the RACE reads with MiXCR. The sample lists about 120,000 distinct CDR3 sequences, approximately 15% occurring once. Findings of the study overall: Those TCRs sitting above 1 in 1000 frequency stayed the same with DPC sensitization.

As regards this clonotype: No antigen is known for it.

Per germline, CDR1 SGHTA and CDR2 FQGNSA. V gave up 1 base and J gave up 0 bases, with 7 bases separating them. The CDR3 consists of 15 residues. The sample's time point: patch test 1, 2 weeks after DPC sensitization. Treatment in this sample: therapeutic diphenylcyclopropenone sensitization with weekly scalp DPC. This TCR derives from a man aged 18 to 29 with alopecia areata. Some clones in this sample may be carry-over from other donors' samples. This chain joins TRBV7-2 and TRBJ1-3; no reliable D call. This specimen consisted of whole blood, obtained in connection with sensitization to the hapten diphenylcyclopropenone (DPC). This chain's CDR3 is CASSLVGNSGNTIYF. The CDR3 bases are TGTGCCAGCAGCTTAGTTGGCAACTCTGGAAACACCATATATTTT.